The 17 T cell receptor beta chains listed next were all sequenced from one sample in a study of blood T cell repertoires in COVID-19. Libraries were prepared by immunoSEQ multiplex PCR; TCRdb keeps only in-frame clonotypes and omits some of them. The sample holds roughly 150,000 clones, approximately 90% seen once. The sequenced sample consisted of peripheral blood. All receptors derive from a man between 18 and 35 years old with COVID-19, enrolled during active disease.

The gene calls are TRBV6-2 or TRBV6-3 and TRBJ1-5; 9 bases are a match to TRBD1. V shed 2 bases, J shed 5 bases, and the junction held 10 bases outside the gene matches. The CDR3 extends over 17 amino acids. Per the germline V gene, CDR1 is MNHEY and CDR2 is SVGEGT. The DNA for the CDR3 is TGTGCCAGCAGTTACGAAAGAAGGCGGACAGGGGATCAGCCCCAGCATTTT. It is translated as CASSYERRRTGDQPQHF.

The chain employs TRBV5-1 and TRBJ2-2; 12 bases are a match to TRBD2. This CDR3 is 16 amino acids long. J lost 6 bases, V lost 4 bases, and 7 bases had no gene match. Germline V CDR1 and CDR2: SGHRS, YFSETQ. The CDR3 DNA reads as TGCGCCAGCAGCAAAGCGACTAGCGGGAGCCCCGGGGAGCTGTTTTTT. Translated, it gives CASSKATSGSPGELFF.

The rearrangement uses TRBV15 and TRBJ2-3; D might be TRBD1 (5 bases). V lost 4 bases to trimming and J lost 4 bases, with 9 bases between them. The CDR3 loop spans 13 amino acids. Germline CDR1 is LNHNV and CDR2 is YYDKDF (reference sequence). CDR3 loop: CATSKGYPDTQYF. As DNA, the CDR3 is TGTGCCACCAGCAAGGGGTACCCAGATACGCAGTATTTT.

The chain recombines TRBV13 with TRBJ2-3, with 9 nucleotides matching TRBD1. The germline gives CDR1 PRHDT, CDR2 FYEKMQ (reference sequence). The length of the CDR3 is 16 residues. The ends lost 2 bases at V and 4 bases at J; junction bases unmatched: 7. CDR3 DNA: TGTGCCAGCAGCTTACACAGGGGGCAAGTCGCAGATACGCAGTATTTT. Protein sequence: CASSLHRGQVADTQYF. The complete variable domain, with remaining parts taken from reference TRBV13 and TRBJ2-3, reads AAGVIQSPRHLIKEKRETATLKCYPIPRHDTVYWYQQGPGQDPQFLISFYEKMQSDKGSIPDRFSAQQFSDYHSELNMSSLELGDSALYFCASSLHRGQVADTQYFGPGTRLTVL.

V and J are TRBV7-2 and TRBJ2-7; TRBD2 agrees at 8 bases. Germline-derived CDR1 and CDR2 are SGHTA and FQGNSA. The junction had 5 bases not matched to a gene; V was cut back by 2 bases and J by 2 bases. The CDR3 extends over 15 amino acids. The CDR3 DNA follows: TGTGCCAGCAGCTTACTTCGGGGGGGGGCCTACGAGCAGTACTTC. Protein sequence: CASSLLRGGAYEQYF. Together with reference TRBV7-2 and TRBJ2-7, the CDR3 gives the full variable domain: GAGVSQSPSNKVTEKGKDVELRCDPISGHTALYWYRQSLGQGLEFLIYFQGNSAPDKSGLPSDRFSAERTGGSVSTLTIQRTQQEDSAVYLCASSLLRGGAYEQYFGPGTRLTVT.

The V and J genes are TRBV5-4 and TRBJ2-2; 8 bases match TRBD1. Germline V gene lookup returns CDR1 SGHNT and CDR2 YYREEE (reference sequence). J gave up 6 bases and V 1 base, and 8 bases lay outside the gene matches. The CDR3 covers 16 residues. The CDR3 sequence: CASSLLGRGRAGELFF. In nucleotides, the CDR3 is TGTGCCAGCAGCTTGTTGGGCAGGGGGCGGGCCGGGGAGCTGTTTTTT.

V gene TRBV30 combines with J gene TRBJ2-5; D might be TRBD2 (5 bases). V was trimmed by 5 bases and J by 7 bases, leaving 14 bases between them. The CDR3 consists of 12 residues. CDR1 and CDR2 from the germline V gene are GTSNPN and SVGIG (reference sequence). The CDR3 region is CAWVGRSGTQYF. The CDR3 DNA is TGTGCCTGGGTAGGGAGATCTGGGACCCAGTACTTC.

V gene TRBV30 combines with J gene TRBJ2-1, with TRBD2 matching 14 bases. In germline, CDR1 is GTSNPN, CDR2 SVGIG (reference sequence). This CDR3 is built from 17 residues. Trimming at V came to 0 bases and at J to 10 bases, leaving 11 bases not matched to a gene. CDR3 bases: TGTGCCTGGAGTGTACTGGTGGGACTAGCGGGAGTTGGGGAGCAGTTCTTC. Protein sequence: CAWSVLVGLAGVGEQFF.

V is TRBV19 and J is TRBJ2-7; 9 bases align to TRBD1. The V gene end was trimmed by 5 bases and the J gene end by 5 bases; junction bases not matched to a gene: 10. The CDR3 extends over 15 amino acids. Germline values: CDR1 LNHDA, CDR2 SQIVND (reference sequence). The CDR3: CASSLVSGTGNEQYF. As DNA, the CDR3 is TGTGCCAGTAGTCTCGTTTCCGGGACAGGGAACGAGCAGTACTTC.

Details on this clone: At one boundary the junction diverges from the germline segment, which might be a read error. The V call is TRBV30, the J call TRBJ1-4; D remains unclear. The CDR3 length is 14 residues. Looked up from germline, CDR1 is GTSNPN and CDR2 is SVGIG (reference sequence). DNA for the CDR3: TGTGCCTGGAGTGTCGGAGGGCACCTTGAAAAACTGCTTTTT. Its protein product is CAWSVGGHLEKLLF.

The chain combines TRBV27 with TRBJ2-5; weak D call: TRBD1 (6 bases). The germline CDR1 and CDR2 sequences are MNHEY and SMNVEV (reference sequence). This CDR3 region has 17 residues. V was cut by 0 bases and J by 2 bases, with 16 bases left in between. CDR3 protein: CASSLSMTGASQETQYF. CDR3 sequence (DNA): TGTGCCAGCAGTTTATCGATGACAGGAGCGAGTCAAGAGACCCAGTACTTC.

V gene TRBV5-4 combines with J gene TRBJ1-2; 9 nucleotides agree with TRBD1. The CDR3 runs to 14 residues. CDR1 SGHNT and CDR2 YYREEE come from the germline V gene (reference sequence). Trimming at V came to 0 bases and at J to 7 bases, leaving 4 bases not matched to a gene. DNA of the CDR3: TGTGCCAGCAGCTTGGGGGGACAGGGCTTTGGCTACACCTTC. Translated, it gives CASSLGGQGFGYTF. The whole variable domain, filled in from reference TRBV5-4 and TRBJ1-2, reads ETGVTQSPTHLIKTRGQQVTLRCSSQSGHNTVSWYQQALGQGPQFIFQYYREEENGRGNFPPRFSGLQFPNYSSELNVNALELDDSALYLCASSLGGQGFGYTFGSGTRLTVV.

This sequence joins TRBV5-6 and TRBJ2-7; TRBD2 matches at 8 bases. V trimming: 3 bases; J trimming: 4 bases; junction bases outside the gene matches: 18. This CDR3 spans 18 amino acids. Per the germline V gene, CDR1 is SGHDT and CDR2 is YYEEEE. The CDR3 DNA sequence: TGTGCCAGCAGCTCGTTACGATTCAGCGGGACTAGTGGATACGAGCAGTACTTC. The encoded protein is CASSSLRFSGTSGYEQYF.

This chain connects TRBV14 to TRBJ2-3, with a possible D match to TRBD1 (5 bases). V lost 0 bases and J lost 3, with 10 bases in between. The CDR3 totals 15 residues. CDR1 and CDR2 (germline): SGHDN, FVKESK. CDR3 residues: CASSQDMTATDTQYF. CDR3 DNA sequence: TGTGCCAGCAGCCAAGACATGACAGCAACAGATACGCAGTATTTT.

The rearrangement links TRBV28 to TRBJ2-7, with D possibly matching TRBD2 (7 bases). V was pared by 3 bases and J by 5 bases, with 14 bases between. This CDR3 spans 14 amino acids. CDR1 and CDR2 (germline): MDHEN, SYDVKM. The CDR3 nucleotides read TGTGCCAGCAGTTTGAGGGGGAGGGCCCACGAGCAGTACTTC. It is translated as CASSLRGRAHEQYF.

In the case of this clone: No DNA is shown, since the ends of the CDR3 on it are uncertain; the CDR3 is the one TCRdb lists. V and J are TRBV24-1 and TRBJ2-1; the listed D gene, TRBD2, was not tested against the DNA. The germline gives CDR1 KGHDR, CDR2 SFDVKD. The CDR3 extends over 19 residues, inclusive of both ends. CDR3 residues: CATSDHFGEGGPRRNEQFF.

The chain links TRBV27 to TRBJ1-6; a weak D match, TRBD1 (5 bases). Germline V gene data show CDR1 as MNHEY and CDR2 as SMNVEV (reference sequence). The CDR3 consists of 15 residues. V dropped 6 bases and J dropped 6 bases, with 15 bases sitting between them. The CDR3 here is CASRITGVVNSPLHF. The DNA of the CDR3 is TGTGCCAGCAGGATAACAGGAGTGGTTAATTCACCCCTCCACTTT.